This T cell receptor beta chain derives from a study of blood T cells in healthy people across ages (dated by TCRdb to about 2015). Broadly, across the study: In model experiments, template switching captured roughly one uniquely barcoded TCR beta cDNA molecule for every two T cells. For two donors (one aged 18 to 30 and one aged 80 or older), the study analyzed two additional independent replicas of 1 million unique cDNA reads from the same blood draw. The study measured age-related changes in TCR beta repertoire diversity using deep sequencing normalized with unique cDNA molecular identifiers. The donors were split into four age groups: young (average about 16 years), middle-aged (about 40), aged (approximately 60) and long-lived (over 80). The paper's findings and limits, for the study overall: A strong correlation was found between observed TCR beta diversity and the percentage of naive T cells measured by flow cytometry. Compared with the aged group, the long-lived group had more naive CD4+ T cells, fewer expanded clones and increased TCR diversity, a pattern suggesting age selection. The CMV infection status of donors was not known, potentially confounding age-related changes in expanded clonotypes. Because profiling used bulk unsorted PBMCs, naive and antigen-experienced compartments could not be compared conclusively. Observed TCR beta diversity per million T cells fell roughly linearly with age, and a significant reduction was already apparent by age around 40. Estimates of total diversity from one million sequenced T cells were regarded as lower bounds and underestimates.

The library came from 5' RACE. This sample was sequenced with an Illumina HiSeq 2500. A second PCR of about 6 to 12 cycles was run with a J-beta primer mix and a sample-barcoded 5' primer. A unique molecular identifier was introduced onto each TCR beta cDNA molecule by a template-switch 5' adaptor carrying 12 random nucleotides. Each sample yielded at least 2.5 million CDR3-containing paired-end reads. First-strand cDNA synthesis was performed from all RNA using the Mint cDNA synthesis kit, with priming by a TRBC-specific oligonucleotide. Following uracil-DNA glycosylase treatment, all cDNA underwent a first 18-cycle PCR with the universal primers M1SS and BC2_uni_R. In the source study's methods: For normalization, 1 million high-quality reads, each with a distinct molecular identifier, were randomly selected from each sample. Instead of being binned into consensus sequences, reads that shared molecular identifiers were thrown out. MiTCR, with a Q25 quality threshold and the strictest error-elimination algorithm, was used for CDR3 identification, clonotype clustering and error correction. A nonparametric unseen species model with Euler transformation was used to estimate lower-bound total TCR beta diversity. TCRdb's own reprocessing of the public reads used fastp at Q25 and MiXCR and kept productive beta chains. Entries are consolidated by CDR3 protein sequence, retaining the most common genes and DNA. These V and J calls are TCRdb output, not the study's own analysis. This sample is represented by around 820,000 distinct CDR3 sequences; around 25% of them were singletons. The ten top clones hold under 4% of the sample.

Systemically healthy Caucasian individuals from Russia, some 38 in total and aged about 6 to 100 years, were included as donors. Each donor gave 8 to 10 milliliters of peripheral blood, drawn into EDTA-treated Vacutainer tubes. Ficoll-Paque density-gradient centrifugation was used to isolate PBMCs, with at least 6 million per sample. Trizol reagent was used to extract total RNA from the PBMCs, yielding at least 5 micrograms per sample. For every donor, an aliquot of PBMCs went through flow cytometry to measure the percentages of naive CD45RAhigh/CD27high T cells. V was cut back by 0 bases and J by 1 base, leaving a gap of 14 bases between them. From the germline V gene, CDR1 is SGDLS and CDR2 is YYNGEE. Spanning cysteine to phenylalanine, the CDR3 consists of 16 amino acids. Here the CDR3 DNA is all that survives: 48 bases in frame from base 1. This clonotype has only a few counts. Which antigen it targets is not known. The record has no base qualities; no much larger clone is one base away.

This same sample was also part of a study on T cells of mothers and their children. As the second publication notes: Nine systemically healthy Caucasian individuals, comprising three mothers and their six children, were included as donors. cDNA synthesis consumed the entire amount of extracted RNA, loaded at approximately 1.5 ug RNA in each 15 ul reaction. In the second PCR, the M1S primer introduced both the sample barcodes and 2-4 random nucleotides. Over 9.5 million TCR beta CDR3 reads were obtained for each mother, and 3 million to 3.5 million reads were obtained for each child. Thymic selection similarly shapes TCR recombination output in related and unrelated pairs, with minor effect from inherited differences. Normalized repertoire overlap in related mother-child pairs was always slightly higher than in unrelated mother-child pairs, but the difference was never significant. No persistent microchimeric T cell clones were detected, at a sensitivity of roughly 100 clones per million clonotypes. Deep NGS was used in the study to compare the TCR beta repertoires of mothers and children and to look for features that separate related mother-child pairs from unrelated individuals. On average, the children were approximately 11 +/- 4 years old, while the mothers were around 42 +/- 4 years old. Libraries were sequenced on Illumina HiSeq 2000 with 100+100 nt paired-end reads after adapter ligation with NEBNext reagents. Mother and child libraries were prepared a month apart and sequenced in separate runs to prevent cross-contamination. Each donor had between roughly 450,000 and 2,100,000 distinct TCR beta clonotypes identified. Naive TCR beta clonotypes were estimated from low-frequency clonotypes matched to each donor's FACS-determined naive share, without sorting.

Input material: blood. This TCR came from a boy aged 10-17 years in good health. The chain couples TRBV9 to TRBJ2-7, and perhaps TRBD1 as D gene, on 5 matching bases. The CDR3 has the sequence CASSVDPQDPSYEQYF. The DNA is as follows: TGTGCCAGCAGCGTAGATCCACAGGACCCATCCTACGAGCAGTACTTC.